This T cell receptor (beta chain) appears in the sequencing data of a study of control samples from healthy donors and cancer patients. Here immunoSEQ multiplex PCR was the method, and the copy in TCRdb shows in-frame clones only, minus some. Among about 140,000 clones listed, 80% to 90% were seen once. V lost 3 bases to trimming and J lost 5 bases, with 13 bases between them. Germline V gene sequence: CDR1 LNHDA, CDR2 SQIVND (reference sequence). This CDR3 region has 14 residues. This receptor was identified in a man aged 18-30 years in good health. The rearrangement links TRBV19 to TRBJ2-5; no definite D call. Sequencing input: blood. DNA of the CDR3: TGTGCCAGTAGTATCTCGCTCATTGGGGAGACCCAGTACTTC. Amino acid sequence: CASSISLIGETQYF.